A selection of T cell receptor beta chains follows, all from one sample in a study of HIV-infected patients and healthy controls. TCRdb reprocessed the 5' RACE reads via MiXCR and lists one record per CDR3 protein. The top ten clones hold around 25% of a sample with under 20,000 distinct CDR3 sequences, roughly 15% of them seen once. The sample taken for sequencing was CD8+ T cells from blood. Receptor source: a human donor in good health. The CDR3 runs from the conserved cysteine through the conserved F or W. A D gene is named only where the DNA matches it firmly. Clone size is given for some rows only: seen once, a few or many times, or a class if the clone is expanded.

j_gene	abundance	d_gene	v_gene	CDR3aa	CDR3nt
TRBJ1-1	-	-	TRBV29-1	CSVGGGEVNTEAFF	TGCAGCGTTGGAGGAGGGGAAGTGAACACTGAAGCTTTCTTT
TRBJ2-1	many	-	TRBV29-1	CSVEARGQATVPYNEQFF	TGCAGCGTTGAAGCTCGTGGCCAGGCTACCGTTCCCTACAATGAGCAGTTCTTC
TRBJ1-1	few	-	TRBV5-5	CASSLVGGRSGTEAFF	TGTGCCAGCAGTTTAGTCGGGGGAAGGAGTGGCACTGAAGCTTTCTTT
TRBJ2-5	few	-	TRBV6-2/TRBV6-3	CASSYEGTNQETQYF	TGTGCCAGCAGTTACGAGGGCACCAACCAAGAGACCCAGTACTTC
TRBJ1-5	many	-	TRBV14	CASSQSGHGPHSNQPQHF	TGTGCCAGCAGCCAATCCGGTCATGGTCCGCATAGCAATCAGCCCCAGCATTTT
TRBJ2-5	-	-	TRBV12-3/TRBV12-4	CASRSTGRETQYF	TGTGCCAGCAGATCGACAGGCCGGGAGACCCAGTACTTC
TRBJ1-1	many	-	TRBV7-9	CASSPLSDRNTEAFF	TGTGCCAGCAGCCCGCTCTCTGACAGGAACACTGAAGCTTTCTTT
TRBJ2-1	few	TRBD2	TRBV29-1	CSVGGLAVGDEQFF	TGCAGCGTTGGTGGGCTAGCGGTGGGCGATGAGCAGTTCTTC
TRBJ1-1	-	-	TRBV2	CASSPWRANTEAFF	TGTGCCAGCAGCCCGTGGAGAGCGAACACTGAAGCTTTCTTT
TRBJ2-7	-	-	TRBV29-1	CSVETGKNYEQYF	TGCAGCGTCGAGACCGGGAAAAACTACGAGCAGTACTTC
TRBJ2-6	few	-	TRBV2	CASSERPSGANVLTF	TGTGCCAGCAGTGAAAGGCCCTCTGGGGCCAACGTCCTGACTTTC
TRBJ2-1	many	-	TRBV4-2	CASSPTAYNEQFF	TGTGCCAGCAGCCCGACGGCCTACAATGAGCAGTTCTTC
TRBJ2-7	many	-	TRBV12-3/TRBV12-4	CASGIGSHEQYF	TGTGCCAGCGGGATAGGGTCTCACGAGCAGTACTTC
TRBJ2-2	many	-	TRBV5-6	CASSLAWITGELFF	TGTGCCAGCAGCTTGGCCTGGATCACCGGGGAGCTGTTTTTT
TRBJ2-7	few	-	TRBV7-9	CASSIGRYEQYF	TGTGCCAGCAGCATTGGACGCTACGAGCAGTACTTC
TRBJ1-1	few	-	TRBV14	CASSQDGGVANTEAFF	TGTGCCAGCAGCCAAGACGGAGGGGTAGCGAACACTGAAGCTTTCTTT
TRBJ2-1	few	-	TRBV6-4	CASSDSARNEQFF	TGTGCCAGCAGTGACTCGGCCCGCAATGAGCAGTTCTTC
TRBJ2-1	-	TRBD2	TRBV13	CASSLRTSGYNEQFF	TGTGCCAGCAGCTTACGGACTAGCGGTTACAATGAGCAGTTCTTC
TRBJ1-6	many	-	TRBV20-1	CSASGVGDNSPLHF	TGCAGTGCTAGCGGGGTCGGGGATAATTCACCCCTCCACTTT
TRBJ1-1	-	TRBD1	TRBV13	CASSPGGPEAFF	TGTGCCAGCAGCCCAGGGGGACCTGAAGCTTTCTTT
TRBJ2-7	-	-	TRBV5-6	CASSLGTVEEQYF	TGTGCCAGCAGCTTGGGGACAGTCGAGGAGCAGTACTTC
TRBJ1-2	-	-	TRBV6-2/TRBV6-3	CASSSVTNYGYTF	TGTGCCAGCAGTTCGGTGACTAACTATGGCTACACCTTC
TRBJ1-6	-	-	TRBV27	CASSFFGGYNSPLHF	TGTGCCAGCAGTTTCTTTGGGGGTTATAATTCACCCCTCCACTTT
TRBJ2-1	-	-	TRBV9	CASSRGSSYNEQFF	TGTGCCAGCAGTCGAGGGAGCTCCTACAATGAGCAGTTCTTC
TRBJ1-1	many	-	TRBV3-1	CASQWGTEAFF	TGTGCCAGCCAGTGGGGCACTGAAGCTTTCTTT
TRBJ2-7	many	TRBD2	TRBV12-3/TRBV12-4	CASSLLGLAGDEQYF	TGTGCCAGCAGTTTGCTGGGTCTAGCGGGAGACGAGCAGTACTTC
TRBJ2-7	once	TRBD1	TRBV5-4	CASSQRDRTYGQYF	TGTGCCAGCAGCCAACGGGACAGAACCTACGGGCAGTACTTC
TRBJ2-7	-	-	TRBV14	CASSPGGFWSEQYF	TGTGCCAGCAGCCCCGGGGGATTCTGGAGCGAGCAGTACTTC
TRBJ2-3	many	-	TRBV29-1	CSAAPAMALRDTQYF	TGCAGCGCCGCCCCAGCTATGGCCCTTAGGGATACGCAGTATTTT
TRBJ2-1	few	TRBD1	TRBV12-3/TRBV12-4	CASSLVSMLGTGSNEQFF	TGTGCCAGCAGTTTAGTATCGATGTTGGGGACAGGGTCCAATGAGCAGTTCTTC
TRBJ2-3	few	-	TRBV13	CASSPRTTGFNTDTQYF	TGTGCCAGCAGCCCCCGGACTACCGGGTTCAACACAGATACGCAGTATTTT
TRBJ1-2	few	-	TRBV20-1	CSARVEANYGYTF	TGCAGTGCTAGAGTCGAGGCTAACTATGGCTACACCTTC
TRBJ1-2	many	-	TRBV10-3	CATAEGYGYTF	TGTGCCACGGCGGAGGGCTATGGCTACACCTTC
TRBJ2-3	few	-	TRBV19	CASSMRGTRGPHFQYF	TGTGCCAGTAGTATGCGAGGGACAAGGGGCCCTCATTTTCAGTATTTT
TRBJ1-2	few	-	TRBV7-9	CASSPPRYTF	TGTGCCAGCAGCCCCCCTCGATACACCTTC
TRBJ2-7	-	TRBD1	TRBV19	CASGQGFYEQYF	TGTGCCTCGGGACAGGGGTTCTACGAGCAGTACTTC
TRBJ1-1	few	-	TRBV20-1	CSASFPGGETEAFF	TGCAGTGCTAGCTTCCCGGGGGGCGAAACTGAAGCTTTCTTT
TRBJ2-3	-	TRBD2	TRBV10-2	CASTSGRGEYF	TGCGCCAGCACTAGCGGGAGAGGGGAGTATTTT
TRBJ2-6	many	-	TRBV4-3	CASSQRRATNSGANVLTF	TGCGCCAGCAGCCAACGGCGGGCCACCAACTCTGGGGCCAACGTCCTGACTTTC
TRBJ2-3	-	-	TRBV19	CAQRRALGDTQYF	TGTGCCCAGAGGCGTGCCCTGGGGGATACGCAGTATTTT
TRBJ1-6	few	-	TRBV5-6	CASSSQGPVILTSPLHF	TGTGCCAGCAGCTCTCAGGGGCCGGTAATCCTAACTTCACCCCTCCACTTT
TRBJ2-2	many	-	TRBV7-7	CASSSREKQGRITGELFF	TGTGCCAGCAGCTCCCGGGAGAAACAGGGTAGAATAACCGGGGAGCTGTTTTTT
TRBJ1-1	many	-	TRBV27	CASSAEGGLNTEAFF	TGTGCCAGCAGTGCCGAGGGGGGACTAAACACTGAAGCTTTCTTT
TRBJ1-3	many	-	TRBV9	CASSAYRDSGNTIYF	TGTGCCAGCAGCGCATACAGAGACTCTGGAAACACCATATATTTT
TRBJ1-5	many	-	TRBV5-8	CASSLDSNQPQHF	TGTGCCAGCAGCTTGGACAGCAATCAGCCCCAGCATTTT
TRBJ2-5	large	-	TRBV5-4	CASSYLETQYF	TGTGCCAGCAGCTACTTAGAGACCCAGTACTTC
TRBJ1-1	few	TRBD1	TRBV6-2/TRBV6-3	CASRWDRVDTEAFF	TGTGCCAGCAGGTGGGACAGGGTGGACACTGAAGCTTTCTTT
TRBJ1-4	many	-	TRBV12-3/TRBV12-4	CASSLASLNEKLFF	TGTGCCAGCAGTTTAGCCAGTCTTAATGAAAAACTGTTTTTT
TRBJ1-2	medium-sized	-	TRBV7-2	CASSLGDTLLYGYTF	TGTGCCAGCAGCTTAGGGGACACCCTTTTGTATGGCTACACCTTC
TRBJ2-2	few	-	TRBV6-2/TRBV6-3	CASSPGAYTGELFF	TGTGCCAGCAGCCCAGGGGCATACACCGGGGAGCTGTTTTTT
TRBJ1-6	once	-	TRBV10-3	CAISERSPEDFSYNSPLHF	TGTGCCATCAGTGAGAGGTCGCCCGAGGATTTTTCCTATAATTCACCCCTCCACTTT
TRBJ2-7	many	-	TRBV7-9	CASSFGNPSGTEYEQYF	TGTGCCAGCAGCTTCGGCAACCCCTCCGGGACGGAGTACGAGCAGTACTTC
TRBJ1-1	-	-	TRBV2	CAITLAGWGTEAFF	TGTGCCATTACACTAGCAGGGTGGGGCACTGAAGCTTTCTTT